The source of this TCR beta chain is a study of shared clonotypes between healthy human individuals. V lost 3 bases, J lost 2 bases, and 2 bases stayed unmatched. CDR3 length equals 14 residues. Germline lookup yields CDR1 SGHAT and CDR2 FQNNGV. CD45RO-negative, CCR7-selected cells formed the naive CD8 fraction, which excluded terminally differentiated effector memory CD45RA+ cells. All the donors were Caucasian adults who lived in Nashville, Tennessee. Splitting of each subset's genomic DNA was done evenly across several immunoSEQ plates. TCRdb keeps only in-frame clones here, not all; method: immunoSEQ multiplex PCR. The table lists about 650,000 clones, 95% to 96% of them singletons.

The source is a woman in her twenties or thirties in good health. The sample comprised naive CD8+ T cells sorted from blood. The J gene is TRBJ2-7, the V gene TRBV11-2; 9 nucleotides agree with TRBD2. CDR3 residues: CASSFSGSTYEQYF. CDR3 in DNA: TGTGCCAGCAGCTTTAGCGGGAGCACCTACGAGCAGTACTTC.